Below, 10 T cell receptor beta chains from the same sample are listed, as sequenced in a study of cytomegalovirus exposure and HLA in healthy donors. Both 60 Vbeta primers and 13 Jbeta primers went into the PCR. Here immunoSEQ multiplex PCR was the method, and the copy in TCRdb shows in-frame clones only, minus some. The sample lists about 150,000 clones, 80% to 90% seen once, with under 5% in the top ten. Material: PBMCs. These receptors originate from a girl aged 5-17 years in good health and CMV-seropositive.

The J gene is TRBJ1-6, the V gene TRBV4-1, with D hard to call. The CDR3 totals 15 residues. In germline, CDR1 is MGHRA, CDR2 YSYEKL. Trimming shortened V by 6 bases and J by 1 base, and 10 bases separated the two germline ends. CDR3 sequence (DNA): TGCGCCAGCAGTCCCGAGACATCCTATAATTCACCCCTCCACTTT. It translates to CASSPETSYNSPLHF.

The chain has TRBV19 and TRBJ1-1; 7 bases align to TRBD1. Germline assignment: CDR1 LNHDA and CDR2 SQIVND (reference sequence). J gave up 1 base and V 8 bases, and 1 base lay outside the gene matches. This CDR3 contains 12 residues. The chain's CDR3 is CASRDRNTEAFF. For the CDR3, the DNA is TGTGCCAGTCGGGACAGGAACACTGAAGCTTTCTTT.

The rearrangement joins TRBV5-4 to TRBJ2-7, with a possible D match to TRBD2 (5 bases). This CDR3 is 14 amino acids long. CDR1 and CDR2 (germline): SGHNT, YYREEE (reference sequence). Trimming pared 5 bases from V and 5 bases from J, leaving 17 bases between. CDR3 in DNA: TGTGCCAGCAGTTTACCGGGGAGTTGGGACGAGCAGTACTTC. Protein: CASSLPGSWDEQYF.

For the CDR3, the DNA is TGTGCCAGCAGGCCACAGGGGTTGAACACTGAAGCTTTCTTT. The encoded protein is CASRPQGLNTEAFF. The chain couples TRBV6-4 to TRBJ1-1; 7 nucleotides align to TRBD1. Looked up from germline, CDR1 is MRHNA and CDR2 is SNTAGT. V gave up 6 bases and J gave up 0 bases; unmatched junction bases: 4. The CDR3 has 14 residues.

The genes are TRBV6-6 and TRBJ1-2; 10 positions agree with TRBD1. CDR3 length: 16 residues. Germline trimming cut 2 bases from V and 5 bases from J; bases unmatched to any gene: 8. Germline loops: CDR1 MNHNY, CDR2 SVGAGI (reference sequence). The CDR3 coding sequence is TGTGCCAGCAGTTACGTAGGGACAGGGGACCTTTATGGCTACACCTTC. Amino acid sequence: CASSYVGTGDLYGYTF.

This chain links TRBV9 with TRBJ1-1, with a possible D match to TRBD1 (5 bases). V gave up 0 bases and J gave up 6 bases, with 9 bases separating them. Germline V CDR1 and CDR2: SGDLS, YYNGEE. The CDR3 totals 13 residues. The CDR3, as DNA: TGTGCCAGCAGCGTAGCAGGGTTCGCTGAAGCTTTCTTT. It specifies CASSVAGFAEAFF.

This chain uses TRBV9 with TRBJ1-2; TRBD1 agrees at 8 bases. The germline V gene encodes CDR1 SGDLS and CDR2 YYNGEE. With V trimmed by 0 bases and J by 7 bases, 5 bases remained unmatched. The CDR3 spans 14 residues. The CDR3 region has the DNA TGTGCCAGCAGCGTAGCCAGGGGGCAGGGTGGCTACACCTTC. Protein product: CASSVARGQGGYTF. The whole variable domain, remainder taken from reference TRBV9 and TRBJ1-2, is DSGVTQTPKHLITATGQRVTLRCSPRSGDLSVYWYQQSLDQGLQFLIQYYNGEERAKGNILERFSAQQFPDLHSELNLSSLELGDSALYFCASSVARGQGGYTFGSGTRLTVV.

The chain combines TRBV27 with TRBJ1-2; D may be TRBD1 (5 bases). The CDR3 length is 15 residues. Germline V gene lookup returns CDR1 MNHEY and CDR2 SMNVEV (reference sequence). Trimming took off 0 bases at V and 1 base at J, with 9 bases between the two ends. CDR3: CASSLSGHNNYGYTF. The CDR3 DNA sequence: TGTGCCAGCAGTTTATCCGGACACAATAACTATGGCTACACCTTC.

Of note for this clone: The sample has other DNA sequences that encode this CDR3 too. The chain joins TRBV27 to TRBJ2-7; 11 bases are shared with TRBD2. The V segment lost 6 bases and the J segment 5 bases; nucleotides outside the gene matches: 21. This CDR3 has 19 residues. Germline V lookup: CDR1 MNHEY, CDR2 SMNVEV (reference sequence). The chain's CDR3 is CASSASPGLAGGAENEQYF. The CDR3 DNA follows: TGTGCCAGCAGCGCCTCCCCGGGCCTAGCGGGGGGCGCTGAGAACGAGCAGTACTTC.

V and J are TRBV6-5 and TRBJ1-2; D not certain. CDR3 length: 13 amino acids. V was pared by 2 bases and J by 4 bases, with 8 bases between. Germline lookup yields CDR1 MNHEY and CDR2 SVGAGI. CDR3 residues: CASSYEPTYGYTF. In nucleotides, the CDR3 is TGTGCCAGCAGTTACGAGCCCACCTATGGCTACACCTTC.